These 11 T cell receptor beta chains originate from one sample sequenced in a study of Ad26.COV2.S vaccination and SARS-CoV-2 variants. Using immunoSEQ multiplex PCR, the repertoire was profiled, and TCRdb retains in-frame clones only, with some absent. The sample has about 680,000 clones, about 89% seen once. Stated treatment: some 20 received Ad26.COV2.S at low or high dose, single or two shots; 5 received placebo; per-sample allocation not given. Sampling took place 63 days after the first vaccine or placebo injection. The sequences come from peripheral blood, collected in a trial of Ad26.COV2.S vaccine versus placebo. These TCRs come from a person aged 18-65 years who received the Ad26.COV2.S COVID-19 vaccine or a placebo.

This clone was seen a handful of times. The chain is built from TRBV5-4 and TRBJ2-7; D remains ambiguous. Germline values: CDR1 SGHNT, CDR2 YYREEE (reference sequence). V was shortened by 4 bases and J by 6 bases, with 11 bases between the two germline ends. CDR3 size: 12 residues. The CDR3 sequence is CASSLSGVEQYF. CDR3 in DNA: TGTGCCAGCAGCCTCTCTGGGGTCGAGCAGTACTTC.

In this sample, this clone turned up once. The V gene is TRBV6-6, the J gene TRBJ1-5; 8 bases match TRBD1. Germline lookup yields CDR1 MNHNY and CDR2 SVGAGI (reference sequence). The CDR3 is made up of 14 amino acids. V was clipped by 7 bases and J by 2 bases; unmatched bases: 4. The CDR3 DNA reads TGTGCCAGCAAAGACAGGGGAGGCAATCAGCCCCAGCATTTT. Translated: CASKDRGGNQPQHF.

The CDR3 DNA reads as TGTGCCAGCAGTTTTAGTGGGACAGGACAATTTTCTGGAAACACCATATATTTT. It specifies CASSFSGTGQFSGNTIYF. The V and J genes are TRBV27 and TRBJ1-3; 8 bases fit TRBD1. The J segment lost 1 base and the V segment lost 3 bases, leaving 11 bases of the junction unmatched. Per the germline V gene, CDR1 is MNHEY and CDR2 is SMNVEV (reference sequence). CDR3 length: 18 residues.

V gene TRBV7-9 combines with J gene TRBJ2-5; tentatively, D is TRBD1 or TRBD2 (6 bases each). This CDR3 spans 15 amino acids. The germline CDR1 and CDR2 sequences are SEHNR and FQNEAQ (reference sequence). V shed 0 bases and J shed 2 bases, with 10 bases lying between them. The CDR3 nucleotides read TGTGCCAGCAGCTTAGCCCGCGGGACACAAGAGACCCAGTACTTC. It translates to CASSLARGTQETQYF.

The V and J genes are TRBV24-1 and TRBJ2-3; D uncertain. CDR1 is KGHDR, CDR2 SFDVKD, per germline. This CDR3 is built from 14 residues. Trimming removed 4 bases from V and 0 bases from J, with 7 bases in between. The CDR3: CATSEQKSTDTQYF. The CDR3 nucleotides are TGTGCCACCAGTGAGCAGAAAAGCACAGATACGCAGTATTTT.

This clone was seen just once. The gene calls are TRBV27 and TRBJ2-3; TRBD2 aligns across 7 bases. The CDR3 length is 15 residues. The V segment lost 6 bases and the J segment 0 bases; nucleotides outside the gene matches: 6. CDR1 and CDR2 from the germline V gene are MNHEY and SMNVEV (reference sequence). CDR3 protein: CASRGLAASTDTQYF. The CDR3 DNA reads as TGTGCCAGCAGGGGGCTAGCGGCTAGCACAGATACGCAGTATTTT.

With respect to this clone: The identical CDR3 is also encoded by other nucleotide sequences in the sample. The chain is built from TRBV7-6 and TRBJ1-4, with D perhaps matching TRBD1 (5 bases). The germline V gene has CDR1 SGHVS and CDR2 FNYEAQ. V dropped 5 bases and J dropped 2 bases, with 12 bases sitting between them. This CDR3 has 15 residues. CDR3 in DNA: TGTGCCAGCAGCCTAGGGACGGCCACTAATGAAAAACTGTTTTTT. It codes for CASSLGTATNEKLFF. The whole variable domain, remainder taken from reference TRBV7-6 and TRBJ1-4, is GAGVSQSPRYKVTKRGQDVALRCDPISGHVSLYWYRQALGQGPEFLTYFNYEAQQDKSGLPNDRFSAERPEGSISTLTIQRTEQRDSAMYRCASSLGTATNEKLFFGSGTQLSVL.

The V call is TRBV29-1, the J call TRBJ2-3; D remains unclear. The CDR3 runs 14 residues. In germline, CDR1 is SQVTM, CDR2 ANQGSEA. With 5 bases removed from V and 3 bases from J, the gap between germline ends came to 15 bases. This CDR3 reads CSVTTRALTDTQYF. Written as DNA, the CDR3 is TGCAGCGTTACTACACGAGCGCTGACAGATACGCAGTATTTT.

J is TRBJ1-5 and V is TRBV7-8; D is unresolved. In germline, CDR1 is SGHVS, CDR2 FQNEAQ. This CDR3 is built from 13 residues. V dropped 1 base and J dropped 6 bases, with 7 bases sitting between them. The CDR3 DNA reads as TGTGCCAGCAGCTTAGTATCGAGTCAGCCCCAGCATTTT. Translated, it gives CASSLVSSQPQHF.

V is TRBV7-2 and J is TRBJ2-4; D is undetermined. In germline, CDR1 is SGHTA, CDR2 FQGNSA. This CDR3 comprises 13 residues. V lost 5 bases, J lost 1 base, and 6 bases lay in between. This chain's CDR3 is CASSPPAKNIQYF. CDR3 DNA sequence: TGTGCCAGCAGCCCCCCCGCCAAAAACATTCAGTACTTC. The full variable domain, completed using reference TRBV7-2 and TRBJ2-4, is GAGVSQSPSNKVTEKGKDVELRCDPISGHTALYWYRQSLGQGLEFLIYFQGNSAPDKSGLPSDRFSAERTGGSVSTLTIQRTQQEDSAVYLCASSPPAKNIQYFGAGTRLSVL.

Note on this clone: This CDR3 is also generated by other DNA sequences in the sample. V gene TRBV7-9 combines with J gene TRBJ1-1, with TRBD1 as a possible D gene (5 bases). V was shortened by 2 bases and J by 6 bases, with 7 bases between the two germline ends. CDR3 length: 12 amino acids. CDR1 is SEHNR, CDR2 FQNEAQ, per germline (reference sequence). As DNA, the CDR3 is TGTGCCAGCAGCTTACGGGGGGCTGAAGCTTTCTTT. This translates into CASSLRGAEAFF.